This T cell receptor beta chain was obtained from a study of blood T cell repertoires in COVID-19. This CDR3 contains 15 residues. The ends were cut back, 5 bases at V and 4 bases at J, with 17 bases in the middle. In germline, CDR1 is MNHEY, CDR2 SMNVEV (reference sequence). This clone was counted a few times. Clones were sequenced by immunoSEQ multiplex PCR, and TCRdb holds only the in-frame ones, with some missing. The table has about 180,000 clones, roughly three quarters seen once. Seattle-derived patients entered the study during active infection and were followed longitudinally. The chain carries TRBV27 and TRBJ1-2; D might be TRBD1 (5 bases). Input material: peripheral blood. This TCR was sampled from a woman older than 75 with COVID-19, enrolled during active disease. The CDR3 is CASSGPTGIGYGYTF. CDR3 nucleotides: TGTGCCAGCAGTGGCCCTACAGGAATCGGCTATGGCTACACCTTC.